The source of this T cell receptor (beta chain) is a study of radiation and T cells in renal cell carcinoma. The assay was immunoSEQ multiplex PCR, and TCRdb's table has in-frame clones only and misses some. Among about 150,000 clones listed, 88% were seen once. As to time point: baseline pretreatment blood. The sample's treatment: 15 Gy SBRT to primary tumor, nephrectomy 4 weeks later. Deletions cut 4 bases from V and 1 base from J, with 5 bases between. Germline V gene data show CDR1 as SQVTM and CDR2 as ANQGSEA. The CDR3 loop spans 11 amino acids. This clone was seen just once. Its specificity is not known. Study results and caveats: No pretreatment tumor biopsies were available for baseline clonotypes.

The material sequenced was blood, taken from a patient whose treatment included radiotherapy and nephrectomy. This clonotype was obtained from a woman aged 65 to 85 with renal cell carcinoma. The gene calls are TRBV29-1 and TRBJ2-7; no definite D call. The CDR3 protein is CSVGLSYEQYF. The CDR3 region has the DNA TGCAGCGTTGGACTGTCCTACGAGCAGTACTTC.